This passage covers 15 T cell receptor beta chains from one sample sequenced in a study of cytomegalovirus exposure and HLA in healthy donors (dated by TCRdb to between 2016 and 2019). The library was built by means of the immunoSEQ multiplex PCR assay. For the multiplex PCR, a mixture combining 60 forward primers for TCR Vbeta segments and 13 reverse primers for TCR Jbeta segments was used. Not all clones reach the TCRdb copy of this immuneACCESS table, which keeps in-frame sequences only. Checked studies attribute under half of the gap to unresolved V genes and leave the rest unexplained. This sample holds around 150,000 clones; roughly four fifths were observed only once. The top ten clones comprise approximately 5.5% of the sample. The sample taken for sequencing was PBMCs. The receptors here all came from a man aged 25 to 45 in good health and CMV-seropositive.

The chain joins TRBV6-1 to TRBJ1-5; 8 bases fit TRBD1. Losses at the gene ends were 5 bases for V and 7 bases for J; bases not matched to a gene: 10. CDR1 is MNHNS and CDR2 is SASEGT in the germline V gene. The CDR3 is 15 amino acids. The CDR3 loop is CASSSDRELGQPQHF. CDR3 DNA: TGTGCCAGCAGTTCGGACAGGGAGTTGGGCCAGCCCCAGCATTTT.

The chain is built from TRBV13 and TRBJ1-6; 10 bases are a match to TRBD1. The CDR3 has 16 amino acids. The germline gives CDR1 PRHDT, CDR2 FYEKMQ (reference sequence). V shed 6 bases, J shed 7 bases, and the junction held 9 bases outside the gene matches. The CDR3 bases are TGTGCCAGCAGACTGAGGGACAGGGGAGGAAATTCACCCCTCCACTTT. The encoded protein is CASRLRDRGGNSPLHF.

V gene TRBV28 combines with J gene TRBJ2-5; TRBD2 might be the D (6 bases). Trimming removed 3 bases from V and 5 bases from J, with 10 bases in between. Germline CDR1 reads MDHEN; CDR2 reads SYDVKM. The CDR3 is 13 residues long. The CDR3 reads CASSLAGPETQYF. The CDR3 DNA reads TGTGCCAGCAGTTTGGCGGGACCGGAGACCCAGTACTTC.

J is TRBJ2-3 and V is TRBV7-2; D not certain. Germline loops: CDR1 SGHTA, CDR2 FQGNSA. Trimming left V 2 bases short and J 6 bases short, with 6 bases between. This CDR3 region has 12 residues. The CDR3 sequence is CASSLLVDTQYF. The CDR3 region has the DNA TGTGCCAGCAGCTTACTAGTTGATACGCAGTATTTT.

V and J are TRBV27 and TRBJ2-3, with D possibly being TRBD2 (5 bases). The V end was cut by 5 bases, the J end by 5 bases, with 11 bases between. Per germline, CDR1 MNHEY and CDR2 SMNVEV (reference sequence). This CDR3 region has 13 residues. The chain's CDR3 is CASSRGAGDTQYF. CDR3 bases: TGTGCCAGCAGTCGAGGTGCGGGAGATACGCAGTATTTT.

The chain links TRBV9 to TRBJ2-7; 7 bases are a match to TRBD1. The germline V gene encodes CDR1 SGDLS and CDR2 YYNGEE. The V segment lost 2 bases and the J segment 0 bases; nucleotides outside the gene matches: 2. This CDR3 region has 14 residues. The CDR3 sequence: CASSVSGGSYEQYF. Written as DNA, the CDR3 is TGTGCCAGCAGCGTTTCAGGGGGCTCCTACGAGCAGTACTTC. Using reference TRBV9 and TRBJ2-7 for the parts outside the CDR3, the full variable domain is DSGVTQTPKHLITATGQRVTLRCSPRSGDLSVYWYQQSLDQGLQFLIQYYNGEERAKGNILERFSAQQFPDLHSELNLSSLELGDSALYFCASSVSGGSYEQYFGPGTRLTVT.

With regard to this clone: At one of its ends the junction is not consistent with the germline gene, which may arise from a read error. This chain joins TRBV29-1 and TRBJ2-7; 9 nucleotides agree with TRBD1. Germline assignment: CDR1 SQVTM and CDR2 ANQGSEA. The CDR3 consists of 15 residues. Here the CDR3 DNA reads TGCAGCGTGGAAGACCCGGGACAGGGTTTATACGAGCAGTACTTC. Its translation is CSVEDPGQGLYEQYF.

Comment on this clone: Other DNA sequences in this sample translate to the same CDR3. V is TRBV28 and J is TRBJ2-7, with 13 bases lining up with TRBD2. The CDR3 has 21 residues. V lost 5 bases to trimming and J lost 0 bases; unmatched junction nucleotides: 19. Germline V CDR1 and CDR2: MDHEN, SYDVKM. The CDR3 here is CASSRTSFGLAGAPHSYEQYF. CDR3 nucleotide sequence: TGTGCCAGCAGTCGAACGTCCTTCGGACTAGCGGGGGCCCCTCACTCCTACGAGCAGTACTTC.

This chain links TRBV27 with TRBJ1-1, with D possibly matching TRBD1 (5 bases). The germline V gene has CDR1 MNHEY and CDR2 SMNVEV (reference sequence). With 2 bases removed from V and 3 bases from J, the gap between germline ends came to 19 bases. The CDR3 extends over 17 amino acids. In DNA, the CDR3 is TGTGCCAGCAGTTTAAGGCTACAGACGGCCAGGGACACTGAAGCTTTCTTT. Translated: CASSLRLQTARDTEAFF.

The chain carries TRBV15 and TRBJ2-3; 8 bases map to TRBD1. Germline-derived CDR1 and CDR2 are LNHNV and YYDKDF (reference sequence). After removal of 0 bases from V and 2 bases from J, the junction contained 4 bases not matched to a gene. The CDR3 runs 16 residues. The CDR3 loop reads CATSRDLTGVTDTQYF. In DNA, the CDR3 is TGTGCCACCAGCAGAGATCTGACAGGGGTCACAGATACGCAGTATTTT.

V is TRBV5-1 and J is TRBJ1-2; TRBD1 matches 9 bases. After removal of 1 base from V and 3 bases from J, the junction contained 1 base not matched to a gene. There are 14 residues in the CDR3. Germline CDR1 SGHRS, CDR2 YFSETQ. This chain's CDR3 is CASSLRDRDYGYTF. DNA of the CDR3: TGCGCCAGCAGCTTGAGGGACAGGGACTATGGCTACACCTTC.

The CDR3 DNA sequence: TGTGCCACCAGCATACAGGGTCATGGCTACACCTTC. Encoded protein: CATSIQGHGYTF. The chain carries TRBV15 and TRBJ1-2; TRBD1 might be the D (6 bases). The CDR3 is 12 residues long. The V end lost 4 bases, the J end lost 6 bases, and 9 bases lay between the germline ends. CDR1 and CDR2 (germline): LNHNV, YYDKDF (reference sequence). The entire variable domain, with the rest obtained from reference TRBV15 and TRBJ1-2, is as follows: DAMVIQNPRYQVTQFGKPVTLSCSQTLNHNVMYWYQQKSSQAPKLLFHYYDKDFNNEADTPDNFQSRRPNTSFCFLDIRSPGLGDTAMYLCATSIQGHGYTFGSGTRLTVV.

The rearrangement uses TRBV11-2 and TRBJ2-5; TRBD2 is a possible D gene (6 bases). Trimming took off 1 base at V and 4 bases at J, with 10 bases between the two ends. The germline gives CDR1 SGHAT, CDR2 FQNNGV. The CDR3 length is 14 residues. Here the CDR3 DNA reads TGTGCCAGCAGCTTAGCCGGGACTGGAGAGACCCAGTACTTC. Translating gives CASSLAGTGETQYF.

This clone has a handful of counts. The rearrangement joins TRBV28 to TRBJ1-5, with 8 positions matching TRBD1. V trimming: 8 bases; J trimming: 4 bases; junction bases outside the gene matches: 1. The CDR3 length is 12 residues. From germline, CDR1 is MDHEN and CDR2 SYDVKM. CDR3: CASGTGNQPQHF. The CDR3 region has the DNA TGTGCCAGCGGGACAGGAAATCAGCCCCAGCATTTT.

This clone was recorded a few times. The chain is built from TRBV15 and TRBJ2-7, with 8 nucleotides matching TRBD2. The CDR3 contains 15 residues. V gave up 0 bases and J gave up 0 bases; unmatched junction bases: 1. Germline CDR1 is LNHNV and CDR2 is YYDKDF (reference sequence). CDR3: CATSRDRGGSYEQYF. The CDR3 DNA reads TGTGCCACCAGCAGAGATCGGGGGGGCTCCTACGAGCAGTACTTC.